This TCR beta chain was sequenced in a study of immune evolution from preneoplasia to lung adenocarcinoma. Study at large: HLA loss of heterozygosity: 7% AIS, about 14% MIA, about 35% ADC, none AAH. Overall study results and limits: Highest clonality occurred in KRAS-mutant, not EGFR-mutant or double wild-type, nodules.

Assay: immunoSEQ multiplex PCR; the TCRdb copy retains only in-frame clones and omits some. The sample includes 9,000 to 13,000 clones, around 86% of them seen just once. As regards this clone: Its cognate antigen is unknown.

Germline V gene lookup returns CDR1 MNHNS and CDR2 SASEGT. Trimming shortened V by 0 bases and J by 8 bases, and 4 bases separated the two germline ends. CDR3 length equals 11 residues. The sample was FFPE invasive lung adenocarcinoma tissue. The source is a person between 65 and 80 years old with invasive lung adenocarcinoma. The V call is TRBV6-1, the J call TRBJ1-2; the D is unclear. The chain's CDR3 is CASSEAWGYTF. CDR3 nucleotides: TGTGCCAGCAGTGAAGCGTGGGGCTACACCTTC.